The source of this T cell receptor (beta chain) is a study of immune evolution from preneoplasia to lung adenocarcinoma. Across the whole study: HLA loss of heterozygosity: about 7% AIS, about 14% MIA, about 35% ADC, none AAH. Whole-study findings and limits: Later-stage lesions seemingly showed higher T cell density and diversity than normal lung.

Histologic diagnosis was independently verified by two lung pathologists. As for this clone: Antigen unknown.

Profiling relied on immunoSEQ multiplex PCR, and the TCRdb table lists in-frame clones only, not all of them. The sample lists approximately 9,300 clones, 70% to 80% occurring once. The specimen was FFPE minimally invasive lung adenocarcinoma tissue. The source is a donor older than 65 with lung adenocarcinoma.

CDR3 sequence reads: CASLRSGQRNTEAFF. The CDR3 bases are TGTGCCAGCCTCAGGTCGGGACAGAGGAACACTGAAGCTTTCTTT. The chain recombines TRBV28 with TRBJ1-1; TRBD1 matches 7 bases. V lost 8 bases, J lost 1 base, and 10 bases stayed unmatched. This CDR3 has 15 amino acids. Germline V gene lookup returns CDR1 MDHEN and CDR2 SYDVKM.